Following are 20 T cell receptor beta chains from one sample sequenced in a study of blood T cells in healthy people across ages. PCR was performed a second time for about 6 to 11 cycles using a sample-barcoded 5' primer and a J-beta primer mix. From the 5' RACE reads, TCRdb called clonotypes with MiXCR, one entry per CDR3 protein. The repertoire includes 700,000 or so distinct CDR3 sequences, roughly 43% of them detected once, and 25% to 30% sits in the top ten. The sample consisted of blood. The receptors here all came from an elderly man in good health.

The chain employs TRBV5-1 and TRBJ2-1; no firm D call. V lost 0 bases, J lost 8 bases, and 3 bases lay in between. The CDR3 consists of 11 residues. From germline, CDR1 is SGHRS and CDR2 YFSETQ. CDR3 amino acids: CASSLEDEQFF. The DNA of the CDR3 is TGCGCCAGCAGCTTGGAAGATGAGCAGTTCTTC.

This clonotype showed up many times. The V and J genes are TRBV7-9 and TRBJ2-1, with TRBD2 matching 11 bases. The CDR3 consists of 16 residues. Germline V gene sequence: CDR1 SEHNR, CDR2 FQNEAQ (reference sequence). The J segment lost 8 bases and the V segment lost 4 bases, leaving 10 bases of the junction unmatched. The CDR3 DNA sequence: TGTGCCAGCAGCTCCCCCGGGACTAGCGGTTTCGATGAGCAGTTCTTC. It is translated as CASSSPGTSGFDEQFF.

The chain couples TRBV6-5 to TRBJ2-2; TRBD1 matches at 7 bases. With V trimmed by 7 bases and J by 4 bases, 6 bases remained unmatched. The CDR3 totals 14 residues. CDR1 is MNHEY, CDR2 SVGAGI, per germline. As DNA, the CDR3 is TGTGCCAGCAAGGGGGCGACGGCCACCGGGGAGCTGTTTTTT. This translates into CASKGATATGELFF.

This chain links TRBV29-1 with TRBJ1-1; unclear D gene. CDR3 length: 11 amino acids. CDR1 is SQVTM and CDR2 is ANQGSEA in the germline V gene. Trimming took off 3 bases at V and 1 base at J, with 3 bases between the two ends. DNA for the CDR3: TGCAGCGTTGAGGAGAACACTGAAGCTTTCTTT. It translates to CSVEENTEAFF.

The CDR3 DNA reads as TGTGCCAGCAGCTCGGGACAGAAAGCTAACTATGGCTACACCTTC. Amino acid sequence: CASSSGQKANYGYTF. The chain carries TRBV7-6 and TRBJ1-2; 7 positions agree with TRBD1. The trim removed 4 bases at V and 0 bases at J, leaving 5 bases unmatched. The V gene's germline CDR1 is SGHVS and CDR2 FNYEAQ. The CDR3 runs to 15 residues.

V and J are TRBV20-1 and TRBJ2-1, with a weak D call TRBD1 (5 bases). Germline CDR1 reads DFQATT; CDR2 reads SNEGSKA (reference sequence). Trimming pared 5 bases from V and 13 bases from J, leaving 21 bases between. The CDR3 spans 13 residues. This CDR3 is CSAVHQGLKTQFF. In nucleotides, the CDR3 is TGCAGTGCTGTCCATCAGGGATTAAAGACCCAGTTCTTC.

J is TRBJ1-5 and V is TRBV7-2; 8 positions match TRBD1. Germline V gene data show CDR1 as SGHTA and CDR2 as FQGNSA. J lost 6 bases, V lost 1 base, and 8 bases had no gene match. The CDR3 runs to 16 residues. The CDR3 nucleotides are TGTGCCAGCAGCTTAGTAGGACAGGGTGTCGGTCAGCCCCAGCATTTT. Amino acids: CASSLVGQGVGQPQHF.

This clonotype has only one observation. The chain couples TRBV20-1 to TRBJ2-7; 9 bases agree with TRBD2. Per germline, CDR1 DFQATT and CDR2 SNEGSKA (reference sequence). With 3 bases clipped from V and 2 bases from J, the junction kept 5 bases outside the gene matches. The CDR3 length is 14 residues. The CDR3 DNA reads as TGCAGTGCTAGGGCTAGCGGGATGGCCTACGAGCAGTACTTC. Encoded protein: CSARASGMAYEQYF.

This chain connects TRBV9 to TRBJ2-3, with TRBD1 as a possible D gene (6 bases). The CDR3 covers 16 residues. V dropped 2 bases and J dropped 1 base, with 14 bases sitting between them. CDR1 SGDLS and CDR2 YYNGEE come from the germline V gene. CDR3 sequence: CASSVLPRTGTDTQYF. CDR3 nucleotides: TGTGCCAGCAGCGTCCTCCCCAGGACAGGCACAGATACGCAGTATTTT.

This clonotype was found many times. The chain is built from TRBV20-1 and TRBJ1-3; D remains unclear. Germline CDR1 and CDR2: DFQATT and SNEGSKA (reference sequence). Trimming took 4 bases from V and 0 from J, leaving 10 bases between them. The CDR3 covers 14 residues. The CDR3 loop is CSAKYLLSGNTIYF. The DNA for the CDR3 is TGCAGTGCTAAGTACCTACTCTCTGGAAACACCATATATTTT.

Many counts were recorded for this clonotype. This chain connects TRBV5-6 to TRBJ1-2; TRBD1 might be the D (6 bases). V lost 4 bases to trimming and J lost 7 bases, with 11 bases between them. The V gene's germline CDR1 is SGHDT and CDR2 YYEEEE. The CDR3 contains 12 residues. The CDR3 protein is CASSPTGGGYTF. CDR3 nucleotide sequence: TGTGCCAGCAGCCCGACAGGTGGTGGCTACACCTTC.

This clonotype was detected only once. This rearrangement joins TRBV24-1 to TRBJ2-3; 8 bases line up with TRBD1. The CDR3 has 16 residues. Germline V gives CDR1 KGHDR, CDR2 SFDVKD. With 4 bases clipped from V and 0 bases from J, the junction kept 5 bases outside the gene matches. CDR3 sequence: CATSEPTGGSTDTQYF. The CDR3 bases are TGTGCCACCAGTGAACCCACAGGGGGGAGCACAGATACGCAGTATTTT.

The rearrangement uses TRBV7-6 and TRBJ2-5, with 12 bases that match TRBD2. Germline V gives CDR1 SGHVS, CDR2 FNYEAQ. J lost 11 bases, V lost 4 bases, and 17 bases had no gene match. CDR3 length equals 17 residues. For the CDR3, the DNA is TGTGCCAGCAGCTCCCCGGGACTAGCGGGCCTTCGCAATGAGCAGTACTTC. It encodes CASSSPGLAGLRNEQYF.

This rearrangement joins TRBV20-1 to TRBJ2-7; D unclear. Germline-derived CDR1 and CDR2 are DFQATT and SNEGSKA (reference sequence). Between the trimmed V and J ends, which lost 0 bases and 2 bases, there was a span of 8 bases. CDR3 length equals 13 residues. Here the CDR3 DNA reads TGCAGTGCTAGAGATGCGTCGGCCTACGAGCAGTACTTC. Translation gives CSARDASAYEQYF.

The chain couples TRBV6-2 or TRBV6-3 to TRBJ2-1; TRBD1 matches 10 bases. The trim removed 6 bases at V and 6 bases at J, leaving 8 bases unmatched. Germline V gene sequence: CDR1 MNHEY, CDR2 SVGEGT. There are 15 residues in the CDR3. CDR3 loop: CASRPAGTGANEQFF. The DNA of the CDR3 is TGTGCCAGCAGGCCCGCGGGGACAGGGGCCAATGAGCAGTTCTTC.

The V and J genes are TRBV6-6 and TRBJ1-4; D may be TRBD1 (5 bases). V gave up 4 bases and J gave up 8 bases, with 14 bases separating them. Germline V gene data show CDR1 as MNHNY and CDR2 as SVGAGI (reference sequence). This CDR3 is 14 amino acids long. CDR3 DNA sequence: TGTGCCAGCAGTTTTGGGGGGACGGGGGAAAAACTGTTTTTT. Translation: CASSFGGTGEKLFF.

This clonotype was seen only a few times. In nucleotides, the CDR3 is TGCAGTGCTACTGTACTAGCCAAAAACATTCAGTACTTC. It yields the protein CSATVLAKNIQYF. The rearrangement links TRBV20-1 to TRBJ2-4; D uncertain. There are 13 residues in the CDR3. Germline assignment: CDR1 DFQATT and CDR2 SNEGSKA (reference sequence). V was trimmed by 4 bases and J by 0 bases, leaving 7 bases between them.

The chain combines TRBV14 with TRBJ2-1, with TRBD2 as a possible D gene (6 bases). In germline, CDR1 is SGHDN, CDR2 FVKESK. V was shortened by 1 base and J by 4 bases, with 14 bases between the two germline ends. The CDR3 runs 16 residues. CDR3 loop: CASSQVRGRFYNEQFF. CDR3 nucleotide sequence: TGTGCCAGCAGCCAAGTTCGTGGGAGGTTTTACAATGAGCAGTTCTTC.

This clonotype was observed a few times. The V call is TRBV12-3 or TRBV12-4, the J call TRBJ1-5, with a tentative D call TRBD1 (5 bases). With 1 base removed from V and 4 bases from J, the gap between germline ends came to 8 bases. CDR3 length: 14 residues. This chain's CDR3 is CASSLVGTNQPQHF. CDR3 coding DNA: TGTGCCAGCAGTTTAGTAGGGACTAATCAGCCCCAGCATTTT.

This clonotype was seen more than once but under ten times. The CDR3, as DNA: TGTGCCAGCAGCCTGGGGCGGGGGCTCGGCCTAAGCACAGATACGCAGTATTTT. Translating it yields CASSLGRGLGLSTDTQYF. This chain uses TRBV13 with TRBJ2-3; tentatively, D is TRBD2 (7 bases). V lost 5 bases to trimming and J lost 0 bases, with 21 bases between them. Germline V CDR1 and CDR2: PRHDT, FYEKMQ (reference sequence). This CDR3 spans 18 amino acids.